This TCR beta chain originates from a study of beta chain features in type 1 diabetes. General observations from the study: Patients' naive, central memory and Treg TCRB repertoires seemed closer to one another than those of healthy donors.

In germline, CDR1 is SEHNR, CDR2 FQNEAQ (reference sequence). The CDR3 length is 16 residues. Between the trimmed V and J ends, which lost 3 bases and 0 bases, there was a span of 12 bases. This clone was found a few times. The antigen is unknown. The study reverse transcribed the entire isolated RNA, so it sequenced expressed TCRB transcripts. Reads from naive, central memory and regulatory T cell samples averaged approximately 3.7 million. Clones were sequenced by immunoSEQ multiplex PCR, and TCRdb holds only the in-frame ones, with some missing. The table shows about 290,000 clones, with around 7.3% occurring only once.

This TCR was sampled from a woman in her late teens or twenties in good health. The chain links TRBV7-9 to TRBJ2-1; TRBD2 is a possible D gene (5 bases). The sample taken for sequencing was central memory CD4+ T cells from blood. The CDR3: CASSLSGSSSYNEQFF. Written as DNA, the CDR3 is TGTGCCAGCAGCTTGTCGGGATCAAGCTCCTACAATGAGCAGTTCTTC.